The next 27 T cell receptor beta chains were all read from a single sample in a study of T cell repertoires in cytomegalovirus infection. MiXCR was run by TCRdb on the reads, yielding one entry per CDR3 protein. The table has approximately 910,000 distinct CDR3 sequences, roughly 30% seen once. For these TCRs, the target antigens are not known. Sequencing was performed on cultured CD8+ T cells from PBMCs, taken from culture after CMV antigen stimulation. The source is a human donor in good health (CMV status not recorded). Some clones in this sample may be carry-over from other donors' samples.

Only a few counts were recorded for this clonotype. This chain connects TRBV7-9 to TRBJ2-1; D is possibly TRBD2 (7 bases). The CDR3 is 16 residues long. The V and J ends lost 5 bases and 8 bases respectively, with 22 bases between them. Germline loops: CDR1 SEHNR, CDR2 FQNEAQ (reference sequence). This CDR3 reads CASSPRGGLQKYEQFF. The CDR3 DNA reads as TGTGCCAGCAGCCCCCGCGGGGGCCTCCAGAAGTATGAGCAGTTCTTC.

J is TRBJ2-5 and V is TRBV19, with D possibly TRBD1 on 6 matching bases. V was clipped by 5 bases and J by 4 bases, with 14 bases between them. CDR1 is LNHDA and CDR2 is SQIVND in the germline V gene (reference sequence). CDR3 length equals 14 residues. CDR3 bases: TGTGCCAGTAGTCTCCTAGGACAGTCAGAGACCCAGTACTTC. Translated, it gives CASSLLGQSETQYF.

This clonotype was detected only a few times. The J gene is TRBJ2-5, the V gene TRBV7-9; 7 bases are a match to TRBD1. Unmatched junction bases numbered 9, after V lost 5 bases and J lost 0 bases. The germline CDR1 and CDR2 sequences are SEHNR and FQNEAQ (reference sequence). This CDR3 has 16 residues. The DNA of the CDR3 is TGTGCCAGCAGCCCTAGACAGGGAGCGGACCAAGAGACCCAGTACTTC. It encodes CASSPRQGADQETQYF.

This clonotype showed up many times. The rearrangement uses TRBV7-6 and TRBJ2-7; D might be TRBD1 or TRBD2, each matching 5 bases. CDR3 size: 16 residues. Trimming cost V 5 bases and J 7 bases, with 24 bases left between them. The germline CDR1 and CDR2 sequences are SGHVS and FNYEAQ. CDR3 bases: TGTGCCAGCAGCCAACCCCGGGACGGATTTAAGTGGGAGCAGTACTTC. Its translation: CASSQPRDGFKWEQYF.

This clonotype was counted between two and nine times. The genes are TRBV7-9 and TRBJ2-7, with D possibly TRBD2 on 6 matching bases. The CDR3 is 14 amino acids. CDR1 is SEHNR and CDR2 is FQNEAQ in the germline V gene (reference sequence). V lost 6 bases, J lost 5 bases, and 17 bases lay in between. The CDR3 DNA reads as TGTGCCAGCAGGCCCTACGGAGGGTTCAACGAGCAGTACTTC. This encodes CASRPYGGFNEQYF.

This clonotype was picked up a small number of times. This chain connects TRBV6-2 or TRBV6-3 to TRBJ1-2; 8 nucleotides align to TRBD1. This CDR3 spans 16 amino acids. Per the germline V gene, CDR1 is MNHEY and CDR2 is SVGEGT. V shed 4 bases, J shed 4 bases, and the junction held 11 bases outside the gene matches. DNA for the CDR3: TGTGCCAGCAGTTCCACAATCGGACAGGGAGGCTATGGCTACACCTTC. As protein: CASSSTIGQGGYGYTF.

V is TRBV6-2 or TRBV6-3 and J is TRBJ2-2, with D hard to call. Germline V gene sequence: CDR1 MNHEY, CDR2 SVGEGT. Between the trimmed V and J ends, which lost 0 bases and 7 bases, there was a span of 15 bases. This CDR3 has 16 amino acids. The chain's CDR3 is CASSYSGSDLFGELFF. For the CDR3, the DNA is TGTGCCAGCAGTTACTCGGGTTCAGATTTGTTCGGGGAGCTGTTTTTT.

This clonotype was seen a handful of times. This rearrangement joins TRBV9 to TRBJ2-1; the D gene is possibly TRBD1 (5 bases). Germline loops: CDR1 SGDLS, CDR2 YYNGEE. The CDR3 runs 15 residues. The V and J ends lost 4 bases and 3 bases respectively, with 14 bases between them. The CDR3 is CASSFRANIYNEQFF. The CDR3 DNA follows: TGTGCCAGCAGCTTCAGGGCCAACATCTACAATGAGCAGTTCTTC.

About this clonotype itself: Relative to the germline gene, one junction end is altered; a read error may explain this. The chain recombines TRBV6-8 with TRBJ1-6; D may be TRBD1 (6 bases). CDR1 is MNHGY, CDR2 SAAAGT, per germline. The CDR3 runs to 16 residues. The CDR3 DNA reads TGTGCCAGCAATTACCCCGGGACAACTTATAATTCACCCCACCACTTT. Translation: CASNYPGTTYNSPHHF.

This clonotype occurred a few times. This chain joins TRBV6-1 and TRBJ2-7, with a weak D call TRBD2 (6 bases). The CDR3 sequence is 15 residues long. Germline CDR1 is MNHNS and CDR2 is SASEGT. Trimming removed 1 base at V and 1 base at J, with 11 bases between. The CDR3 loop reads CASSEVGGASYEQYV. For the CDR3, the DNA is TGTGCCAGCAGTGAAGTCGGCGGGGCATCCTACGAGCAGTACGTC.

This clonotype was seen ten or more times. The chain couples TRBV7-9 to TRBJ2-1; weak D call: TRBD2 (5 bases). The CDR3 extends over 13 amino acids. Germline CDR1 reads SEHNR; CDR2 reads FQNEAQ (reference sequence). Trimming cost V 8 bases and J 9 bases, with 17 bases left between them. DNA of the CDR3: TGTGCCAGCGGAGGCCAGTGGGTCGGTGAGCAGTTCTTC. Amino acid sequence: CASGGQWVGEQFF.

The rearrangement links TRBV6-6 to TRBJ2-1; 7 bases are a match to TRBD2. Germline V lookup: CDR1 MNHNY, CDR2 SVGAGI (reference sequence). CDR3 length equals 15 residues. Unmatched junction bases numbered 13, after V lost 5 bases and J lost 9 bases. CDR3 in DNA: TGTGCCAGCAGTGGGGGGGAGCGGCCCGCGGGTGAGCAGTTCTTC. Encoded protein: CASSGGERPAGEQFF.

The table lists this clonotype with many counts. Here the CDR3 reads CASSSRSGGDYEQYF. As DNA, the CDR3 is TGTGCCAGCAGCTCAAGGAGCGGGGGGGACTACGAGCAGTACTTC. The rearrangement joins TRBV7-8 to TRBJ2-7; TRBD2 matches at 10 bases. Germline-derived CDR1 and CDR2 are SGHVS and FQNEAQ. J was trimmed by 3 bases and V by 4 bases; bases with no gene match: 6. There are 15 residues in the CDR3.

This chain connects TRBV15 to TRBJ2-1; 16 nucleotides line up with TRBD2. V shed 3 bases, J shed 3 bases, and the junction held 8 bases outside the gene matches. The germline CDR1 and CDR2 sequences are LNHNV and YYDKDF (reference sequence). The CDR3 covers 19 residues. CDR3 sequence (DNA): TGTGCCACCAGCAGCCTAGGGACTAGCGGGGGGGCTTACTACAATGAGCAGTTCTTC. Protein product: CATSSLGTSGGAYYNEQFF.

This clonotype showed up just a few times. V is TRBV10-3 and J is TRBJ1-6; possible D gene TRBD1, 6 bases. Trimming stripped 4 bases from V and 6 bases from J, with 16 bases between. The CDR3 covers 16 residues. Looked up from germline, CDR1 is ENHRY and CDR2 is SYGVKD. DNA of the CDR3: TGTGCCATCAGTGCCCTGGACAGAGATTTTAATTCACCCCTCCACTTT. Its translation: CAISALDRDFNSPLHF.

The CDR3 reads CASSFVLGIHNEQFF. The CDR3 DNA is TGTGCCAGCAGTTTTGTACTGGGGATTCACAATGAGCAGTTCTTC. This chain joins TRBV28 and TRBJ2-1; D gene ambiguous. V was shortened by 3 bases and J by 5 bases, with 14 bases between the two germline ends. This CDR3 spans 15 amino acids. The germline CDR1 and CDR2 sequences are MDHEN and SYDVKM.

This clonotype came up a few times. This chain uses TRBV7-8 with TRBJ2-1, with 16 bases lining up with TRBD2. V lost 5 bases, J lost 7 bases, and 14 bases stayed unmatched. Germline V gene lookup returns CDR1 SGHVS and CDR2 FQNEAQ. The CDR3 has 19 residues. CDR3 sequence: CASSLPIGTSGGAGNEQFF. In DNA form, the CDR3 reads TGTGCCAGCAGCCTGCCCATCGGGACTAGCGGGGGGGCTGGTAATGAGCAGTTCTTC.

This clonotype was seen more than once but under ten times. This chain joins TRBV12-3 or TRBV12-4 and TRBJ1-5; D is unresolved. The CDR3 runs 14 residues. The V and J ends lost 3 bases and 5 bases respectively, with 11 bases between them. DNA for the CDR3: TGTGCCAGCAGTTTGCGCGGGATGGATCAGCCCCAGCATTTT. Protein: CASSLRGMDQPQHF.

This clonotype occurred many times. The V and J genes are TRBV7-9 and TRBJ2-7; D uncertain. The germline CDR1 and CDR2 sequences are SEHNR and FQNEAQ (reference sequence). V lost 1 base and J lost 3, with 7 bases in between. The length of the CDR3 is 13 residues. CDR3 sequence reads: CASSLGSYYEQYV. DNA for the CDR3: TGTGCCAGCAGCTTAGGGTCATACTACGAGCAGTACGTC.

This clonotype has a handful of counts. The J gene is TRBJ2-1, the V gene TRBV13; 9 nucleotides match TRBD2. With V trimmed by 4 bases and J by 7 bases, 11 bases remained unmatched. Germline lookup yields CDR1 PRHDT and CDR2 FYEKMQ (reference sequence). The CDR3 is 16 amino acids. DNA for the CDR3: TGTGCCAGCAGCTCAGGCGGGGGGGCTCTTTTTAATGAGCAGTTCTTC. It codes for CASSSGGGALFNEQFF. Based on the CDR3 plus reference TRBV13 and TRBJ2-1, the full variable domain is AAGVIQSPRHLIKEKRETATLKCYPIPRHDTVYWYQQGPGQDPQFLISFYEKMQSDKGSIPDRFSAQQFSDYHSELNMSSLELGDSALYFCASSSGGGALFNEQFFGPGTRLTVL.

This clonotype was seen only a few times. The chain links TRBV29-1 to TRBJ2-5, with D perhaps TRBD1 (5 bases). Germline loops: CDR1 SQVTM, CDR2 ANQGSEA. V was shortened by 5 bases and J by 5 bases, with 18 bases between the two germline ends. CDR3 length: 14 residues. The CDR3 DNA reads TGCAGCGTTCGGCAGGTCTCCAACAGGGAGACCCAGTACTTC. This encodes CSVRQVSNRETQYF.

V gene TRBV14 combines with J gene TRBJ1-2; D might be TRBD1 (6 bases). The CDR3 spans 15 residues. Germline V gene data show CDR1 as SGHDN and CDR2 as FVKESK. V lost 4 bases and J 2 bases, leaving 14 bases between the germline ends. The DNA for the CDR3 is TGTGCCAGCAGCCGACCTGGACAGTCGAACTATGGCTACACCTTC. Translated: CASSRPGQSNYGYTF.

V is TRBV20-1 and J is TRBJ2-7; 7 positions agree with TRBD2. This CDR3 spans 14 amino acids. Germline assignment: CDR1 DFQATT and CDR2 SNEGSKA (reference sequence). With 3 bases clipped from V and 0 bases from J, the junction kept 5 bases outside the gene matches. The CDR3 DNA sequence: TGCAGTGCTAGGGGCAGGACTAGCTCCTACGAGCAGTACGTC. This encodes CSARGRTSSYEQYV.

CDR3 residues: CASSQDLPGAADTQYF. CDR3 nucleotide sequence: TGTGCCAGCAGCCAAGATCTCCCGGGGGCAGCGGATACGCAGTATTTT. V and J are TRBV3-1 and TRBJ2-3; perhaps D is TRBD1 or TRBD2 (6 bases each). V was pared by 0 bases and J by 6 bases, with 16 bases between. Germline-derived CDR1 and CDR2 are LGHDT and YNNKEL (reference sequence). This CDR3 has 16 residues.

This clonotype was detected a few times. The V call is TRBV7-6, the J call TRBJ2-7, with D maybe TRBD1 (5 bases). V was pared by 1 base and J by 4 bases, with 8 bases between. CDR3 length: 13 amino acids. CDR1 and CDR2 from the germline V gene are SGHVS and FNYEAQ. CDR3: CASSLEGRYEQYF. The CDR3 DNA follows: TGTGCCAGCAGCTTAGAGGGGCGATACGAGCAGTACTTC.

V gene TRBV4-1 combines with J gene TRBJ1-5; D call uncertain. The germline V and J ends were trimmed by 1 base and 5 bases, with 9 bases remaining between them. Germline V lookup: CDR1 MGHRA, CDR2 YSYEKL. The CDR3 extends over 14 amino acids. CDR3 sequence (DNA): TGCGCCAGCAGCCAAGTGTCAGGTTATCAGCCCCAGCATTTT. It codes for CASSQVSGYQPQHF.

This clonotype was found a few times. The chain carries TRBV5-5 and TRBJ1-5; D uncertain. Trimming shortened V by 0 bases and J by 3 bases, and 7 bases separated the two germline ends. From germline, CDR1 is SGHKS and CDR2 YYEKEE (reference sequence). The CDR3 is 14 amino acids. CDR3 bases: TGTGCCAGCAGCTTGGAACATACCAATCAGCCCCAGCATTTT. Translating gives CASSLEHTNQPQHF. Together with reference TRBV5-5 and TRBJ1-5, the CDR3 gives the full variable domain: DAGVTQSPTHLIKTRGQQVTLRCSPISGHKSVSWYQQVLGQGPQFIFQYYEKEERGRGNFPDRFSARQFPNYSSELNVNALLLGDSALYLCASSLEHTNQPQHFGDGTRLSIL.